This TCR beta chain comes out of a study of PD-L1 blockade in urothelial cancer. On the study more broadly: Researchers looked at the blood 3 weeks (second dose) and 6 weeks after treatment began.

Spiked synthetic TCR analogs estimated absolute template abundance per PCR. The assay was immunoSEQ multiplex PCR, and TCRdb's table has in-frame clones only and misses some. This sample has about 37,000 clones; 82% occur once, and the top ten carry less than 20%. The V end was cut by 6 bases, the J end by 4 bases, with 19 bases between. The CDR3 covers 16 residues. Germline V lookup: CDR1 LNHDA, CDR2 SQIVND (reference sequence). This sequence was found in a man aged 60 to 75 with urothelial cancer. The chain links TRBV19 to TRBJ1-3; D call uncertain. Sequences were derived from PBMCs, sampled around atezolizumab (anti-PD-L1) treatment. CDR3 nucleotides: TGTGCCAGTAGCTTGGCGGCAGAGGCGGCAGGAAACACCATATATTTT. Its translation is CASSLAAEAAGNTIYF.